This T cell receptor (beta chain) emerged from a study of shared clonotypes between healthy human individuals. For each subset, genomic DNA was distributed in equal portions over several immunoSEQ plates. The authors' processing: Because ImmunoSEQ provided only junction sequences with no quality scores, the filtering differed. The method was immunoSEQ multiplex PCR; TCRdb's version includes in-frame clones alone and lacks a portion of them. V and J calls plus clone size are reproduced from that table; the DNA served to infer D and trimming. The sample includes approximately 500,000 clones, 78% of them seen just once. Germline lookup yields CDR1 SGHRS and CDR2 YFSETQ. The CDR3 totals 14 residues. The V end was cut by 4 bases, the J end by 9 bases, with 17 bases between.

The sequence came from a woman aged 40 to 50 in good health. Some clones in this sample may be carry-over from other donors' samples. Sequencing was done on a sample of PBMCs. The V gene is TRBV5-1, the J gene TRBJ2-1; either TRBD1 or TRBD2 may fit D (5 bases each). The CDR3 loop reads CASSPGTVPGEQFF. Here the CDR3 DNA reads TGCGCCAGCAGCCCTGGGACGGTTCCTGGTGAGCAGTTCTTC.